The rows below give T cell receptor beta chains drawn from one sample of a study of blood T cell repertoires in COVID-19. The protocol was immunoSEQ multiplex PCR, while the TCRdb copy is restricted to in-frame clones and leaves out a portion. The table lists 100,000 to 130,000 clones, around four fifths of them singletons, with roughly 4.3% in the top ten. The sequencing sample was made of peripheral blood. The receptors were gathered from a man aged 70-80 years with acute or convalescent COVID-19. CDR3s include the opening cysteine and the closing phenylalanine or tryptophan. The D gene is left open where the match is weak. A clone size is listed for some rows: how often the clone was seen (once, few, many), or a class if it is expanded.

clone_size j_call d_call v_call cdr3_nt cdr3_aa
few TRBJ1-4 - TRBV6-6 TGTGCCAGCAGTTACGGCTGGGGGGATGAAAAACTGTTTTTT CASSYGWGDEKLFF
- TRBJ2-2 - TRBV11-2 TGTGCCAGCAGCTCTACCCGGGGACACTTGAACACCGGGGAGCTGTTTTTT CASSSTRGHLNTGELFF
- TRBJ2-3 TRBD1 TRBV29-1 TGCAGCGTTGCCGGACAGGGGGGCACAGATACGCAGTATTTT CSVAGQGGTDTQYF
- TRBJ2-5 - TRBV5-8 TGTGCCAGCAGCTTGGGGACACCTTCCTGGCGAGAGACCCAGTACTTC CASSLGTPSWRETQYF
once TRBJ1-1 - TRBV29-1 TGCAGCGTTGGGGGCACACAGGGACCTGAAGCTTTCTTT CSVGGTQGPEAFF
- TRBJ1-2 TRBD1 TRBV9 TGTGCCAGCAGCCACACCGGGACAGGGGAAGGCTACACCTTC CASSHTGTGEGYTF
- TRBJ1-6 - TRBV6-2/TRBV6-3 TGTGCCAGCAGTTACCAAAGCACTTCACCCCTCCACTTT CASSYQSTSPLHF
- TRBJ2-2 - TRBV5-1 TGCGCCAGCAGCTTGGTCGCAGTGACGAACACCGGGGAGCTGTTTTTT CASSLVAVTNTGELFF
once TRBJ1-4 TRBD1 TRBV11-2 TGTGCCAGCAGCTCGGCCGGGACAGCAAATGAAAAACTGTTTTTT CASSSAGTANEKLFF
- TRBJ2-1 TRBD2 TRBV7-3 TGTGCCAGCAGCCCTAGCGGGGGGGCCGGCGGTGAGCAGTTCTTC CASSPSGGAGGEQFF
- TRBJ1-1 - TRBV12-3/TRBV12-4 TGTGCCAGCAGTAACAAGAACACTGAAGCTTTCTTT CASSNKNTEAFF
- TRBJ1-1 TRBD1 TRBV11-2 TGTGCCAGCACCCTGGACAGGGAGAACACTGAAGCTTTCTTT CASTLDRENTEAFF
- TRBJ1-1 - TRBV6-5 TGTGCCAGCAGTTACCAGCCAGGGAACACTGAAGCTTTCTTT CASSYQPGNTEAFF
- TRBJ1-5 TRBD1 TRBV3-1/TRBV3-2 TGTGCCAGCAGCACGGACAGGGGGAATCAGCCCCAGCATTTT CASSTDRGNQPQHF
- TRBJ1-2 - TRBV29-1 TGCAGCGTTGGATCAGGGCAGAACTACTATGGCTACACCTTC CSVGSGQNYYGYTF
- TRBJ2-3 - TRBV3-1/TRBV3-2 TGTGCCAGCAGCCAAGACCTAGGGGTAGATACGCAGTATTTT CASSQDLGVDTQYF
few TRBJ2-7 TRBD1 TRBV5-1 TGCGCCAGCAGCTTGTTAGGGACAGGGTCGACCGAGCAGTACTTC CASSLLGTGSTEQYF
- TRBJ2-7 TRBD1 TRBV18 TGTGCCAGCTCACCACGAGACAGGGCCTCCTACGAGCAGTACTTC CASSPRDRASYEQYF
- TRBJ1-6 - TRBV3-1/TRBV3-2 TGTGCCAGCAGCCCACACAGGGATGGTTCACCCCTCCACTTT CASSPHRDGSPLHF
- TRBJ1-6 TRBD1 TRBV19 TGTGCCAGTAAGACAGGGGATAATTCACCCCTCCACTTT CASKTGDNSPLHF
- TRBJ2-7 - TRBV6-5 TGTGCCAGCAGAGAGACAGACTCCTACGAGCAGTACTTC CASRETDSYEQYF
- TRBJ1-2 TRBD1 TRBV5-1 TGCGCCAGCAGCCCCCGCGGACAGGGGGCGCCAGATGGCTACACCTTC CASSPRGQGAPDGYTF
- TRBJ2-7 TRBD1 TRBV28 TGTGCCAGCAGCGGATCGACAGGGGGCACAGCCTACGAGCAGTACTTC CASSGSTGGTAYEQYF
- TRBJ2-2 TRBD2 TRBV27 TGTGCCAGCAGTTTTGCGGGGGTCACCGGGGAGCTGTTTTTT CASSFAGVTGELFF
- TRBJ2-1 TRBD1 TRBV18 TGTGCCAGCTCACCGCCCACAGGGGTCAGTGAGCAGTTCTTC CASSPPTGVSEQFF
once TRBJ1-2 - TRBV3-1/TRBV3-2 TGTGCCAGCAGCCACGTGATACAAGGCTACACCTTC CASSHVIQGYTF
- TRBJ1-6 - TRBV30 TGTGCCTGGAGGGTCTCGCAGGGGCTAGATTCACCCCTCCACTTT CAWRVSQGLDSPLHF
- TRBJ2-3 TRBD1 TRBV6-5 TGTGCCAGCGGGGACAGGGCCCTCACAGATACGCAGTATTTT CASGDRALTDTQYF
- TRBJ2-1 - TRBV27 TGTGCCAGCAGCTCCACAAACTCCTACAATGAGCAGTTCTTC CASSSTNSYNEQFF
- TRBJ2-1 TRBD2 TRBV7-6 TGTGCCAGCAGCTTACAGGCGACTAGCGGGACCCATGAGCAGTTCTTC CASSLQATSGTHEQFF
- TRBJ2-5 - TRBV6-5 TGTGCCAGCAGTTACTCTGGACTGGCGGCCCGGTCGGCCCAGTACTTC CASSYSGLAARSAQYF
few TRBJ2-7 - TRBV11-3 TGTGCCAGCAGCTTAGACGGGTCAGCTTCTACCTACGAGCAGTACTTC CASSLDGSASTYEQYF
- TRBJ2-2 TRBD2 TRBV19 TGTGCCAGTAGTATAGGTTGGACTAGCTACACCGGGGAGCTGTTTTTT CASSIGWTSYTGELFF
- TRBJ2-7 - TRBV7-2 TGTGCCAGCAGCTTAGACAGGAGCTCCTACGAGCAGTACTTC CASSLDRSSYEQYF
- TRBJ2-2 TRBD2 TRBV2 TGTGCCAGCAGGACCCTAGCGGTGGGGGAGCTGTTTTTT CASRTLAVGELFF
- TRBJ1-1 - TRBV3-1/TRBV3-2 TGTGCCAGCAGCCAAGATCCCAGAGGGTATTCGAACACTGAAGCTTTCTTT CASSQDPRGYSNTEAFF
- TRBJ1-1 - TRBV14 TGTGCCAGCAGCCAGGGGGCTTACACTGAAGCTTTCTTT CASSQGAYTEAFF
- TRBJ1-6 TRBD1 TRBV7-3 TGTGCCAGCAGCTCGACAGGGGGCGGGTCACCCCTCCACTTT CASSSTGGGSPLHF
- TRBJ1-1 - TRBV27 TGTGCCAGCCAGCGGACGGCGGGTGAAGCTTTCTTT CASQRTAGEAFF
few TRBJ1-1 TRBD1 TRBV2 TGTGCCAGCAGGCCTGGGGACAGGCCTGCCACTGAAGCTTTCTTT CASRPGDRPATEAFF
- TRBJ1-4 TRBD1 TRBV18 TGTGCCAGCTCACAACAGGGGGGCGCGGATAATGAAAAACTGTTTTTT CASSQQGGADNEKLFF
few TRBJ2-1 TRBD2 TRBV6-1 TGTGCCAGCAGTGAAGGGGGGGGGACCCTAGAGCAGTTCTTC CASSEGGGTLEQFF
- TRBJ2-7 - TRBV3-1/TRBV3-2 TGTGCCAGCAGCCAAGATCACAGGGCCGGGTACGAGCAGTACTTC CASSQDHRAGYEQYF
- TRBJ2-7 - TRBV3-1/TRBV3-2 TGTGCCAGCAGCCTCCCCGGGTCCCTTTCCTACGAGCAGTACTTC CASSLPGSLSYEQYF
- TRBJ1-1 TRBD1 TRBV13 TGTGCCAGCGCACAGGGGAGCACTGAAGCTTTCTTT CASAQGSTEAFF
- TRBJ1-5 - TRBV4-1 TGCGCCAGCAGCCTCCCTGAGGAAGGGGGACAGCCCCAGCATTTT CASSLPEEGGQPQHF
- TRBJ1-2 - TRBV9 TGTGCCAGCAGCGTAGTTCAGGGGAACTATGGCTACACCTTC CASSVVQGNYGYTF
- TRBJ2-1 TRBD2 TRBV3-1/TRBV3-2 TGTGCCAGCAGCACGACTAGCGGGGGGGTTAATGAGCAGTTCTTC CASSTTSGGVNEQFF
- TRBJ2-3 - TRBV5-3 TGTGCCAGAAGCTATGGCGGGGTCGGCACAGATACGCAGTATTTT CARSYGGVGTDTQYF
- TRBJ1-2 - TRBV24-1 TGTGCCACCAGTGAAACCTCAGGCTATGGCTACACCTTC CATSETSGYGYTF
- TRBJ1-2 - TRBV7-2 TGTGCCAGCAGCCCCCAGGAGGGCAGGGTAGGCTACACCTTC CASSPQEGRVGYTF
- TRBJ2-7 - TRBV11-3 TGTGCCAGCAGCTTAGGGGGAGACTACGAGCAGTACTTC CASSLGGDYEQYF
- TRBJ1-6 - TRBV6-5 TGTGCCAGCAGCGAGAGCAGGGGACGGTCACCCCTCCACTTT CASSESRGRSPLHF
- TRBJ2-7 TRBD1 TRBV19 TGTGCCAGTAGCCGGGACAGGGGGGCGGACGAGCAGTACTTC CASSRDRGADEQYF